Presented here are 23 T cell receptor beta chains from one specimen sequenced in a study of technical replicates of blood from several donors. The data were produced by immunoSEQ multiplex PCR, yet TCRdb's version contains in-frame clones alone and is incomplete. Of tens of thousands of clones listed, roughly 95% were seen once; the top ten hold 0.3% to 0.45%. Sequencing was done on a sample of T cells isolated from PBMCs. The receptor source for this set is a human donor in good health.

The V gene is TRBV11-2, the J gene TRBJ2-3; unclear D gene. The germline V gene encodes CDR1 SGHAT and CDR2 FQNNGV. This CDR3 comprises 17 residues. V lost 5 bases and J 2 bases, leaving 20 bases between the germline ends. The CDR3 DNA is TGTGCCAGCAGCGCGCGGTCCGTATCGCATTACACAGATACGCAGTATTTT. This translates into CASSARSVSHYTDTQYF.

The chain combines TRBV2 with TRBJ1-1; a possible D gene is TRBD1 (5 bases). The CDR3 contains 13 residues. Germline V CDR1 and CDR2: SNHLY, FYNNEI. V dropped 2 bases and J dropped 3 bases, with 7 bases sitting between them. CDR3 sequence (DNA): TGTGCCAGCAGTGAAACGGGGGACACTGAAGCTTTCTTT. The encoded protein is CASSETGDTEAFF.

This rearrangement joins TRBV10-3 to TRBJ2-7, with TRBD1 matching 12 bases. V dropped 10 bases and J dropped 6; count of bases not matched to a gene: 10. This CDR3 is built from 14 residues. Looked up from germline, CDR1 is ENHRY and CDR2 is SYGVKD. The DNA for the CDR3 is TGTGCCACGGTTGCCGGGACAGGGGGCCTCGAGCAGTACTTC. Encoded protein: CATVAGTGGLEQYF.

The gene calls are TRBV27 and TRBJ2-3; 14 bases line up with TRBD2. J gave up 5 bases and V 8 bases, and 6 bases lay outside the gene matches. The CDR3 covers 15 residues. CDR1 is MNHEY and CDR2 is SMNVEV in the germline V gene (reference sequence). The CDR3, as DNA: TGTGCCAGCGCGGGACTAGCGGGAGCTAGAGATACGCAGTATTTT. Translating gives CASAGLAGARDTQYF.

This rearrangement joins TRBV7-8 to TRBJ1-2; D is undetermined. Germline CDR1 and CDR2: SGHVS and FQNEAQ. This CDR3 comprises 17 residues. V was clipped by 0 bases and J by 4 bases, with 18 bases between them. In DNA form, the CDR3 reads TGTGCCAGCAGCTTAGCTCACCCCCTTGGGCTGAGCTATGGCTACACCTTC. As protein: CASSLAHPLGLSYGYTF.

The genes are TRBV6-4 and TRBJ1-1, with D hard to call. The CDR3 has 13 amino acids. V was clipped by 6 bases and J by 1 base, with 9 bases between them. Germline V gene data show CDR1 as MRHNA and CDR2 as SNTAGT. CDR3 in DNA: TGTGCCAGCAGGGACCGGGGGAACACTGAAGCTTTCTTT. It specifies CASRDRGNTEAFF.

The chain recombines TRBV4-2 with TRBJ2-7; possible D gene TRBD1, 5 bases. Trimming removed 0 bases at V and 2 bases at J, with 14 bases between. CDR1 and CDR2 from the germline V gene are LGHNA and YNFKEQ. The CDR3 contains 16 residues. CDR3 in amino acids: CASSQDGADTAYEQYF. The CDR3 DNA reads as TGTGCCAGCAGCCAAGATGGGGCAGACACAGCCTACGAGCAGTACTTC.

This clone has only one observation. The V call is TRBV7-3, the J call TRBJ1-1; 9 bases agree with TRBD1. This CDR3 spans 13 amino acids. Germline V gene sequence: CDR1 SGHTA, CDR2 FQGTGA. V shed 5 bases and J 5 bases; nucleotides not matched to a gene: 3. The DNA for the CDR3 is TGTGCCAGCAGCCTGGGACAGGGAACTGAAGCTTTCTTT. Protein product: CASSLGQGTEAFF.

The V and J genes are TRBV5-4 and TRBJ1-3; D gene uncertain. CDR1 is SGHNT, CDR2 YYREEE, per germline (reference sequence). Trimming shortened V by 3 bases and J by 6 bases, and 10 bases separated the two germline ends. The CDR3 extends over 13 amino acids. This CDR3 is CASSSDMENTIYF. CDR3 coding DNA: TGTGCCAGCAGCTCTGACATGGAAAACACCATATATTTT.

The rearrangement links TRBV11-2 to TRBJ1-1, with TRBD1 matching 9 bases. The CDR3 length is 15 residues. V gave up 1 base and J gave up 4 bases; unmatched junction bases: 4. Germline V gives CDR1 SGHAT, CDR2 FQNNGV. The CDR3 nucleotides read TGTGCCAGCAGCTTAGGAGGACAGGGGAGCACTGAAGCTTTCTTT. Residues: CASSLGGQGSTEAFF.

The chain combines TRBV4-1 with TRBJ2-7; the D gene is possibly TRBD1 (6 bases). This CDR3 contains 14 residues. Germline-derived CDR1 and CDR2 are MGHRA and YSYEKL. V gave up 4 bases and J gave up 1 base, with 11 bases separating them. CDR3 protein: CASSPWTASYEQYF. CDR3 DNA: TGCGCCAGCAGCCCTTGGACAGCTTCCTACGAGCAGTACTTC.

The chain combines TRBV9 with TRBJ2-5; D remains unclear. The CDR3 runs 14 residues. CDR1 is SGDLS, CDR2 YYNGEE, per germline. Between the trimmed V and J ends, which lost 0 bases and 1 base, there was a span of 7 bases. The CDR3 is CASSVVGVQETQYF. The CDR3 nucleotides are TGTGCCAGCAGCGTAGTCGGAGTCCAAGAGACCCAGTACTTC. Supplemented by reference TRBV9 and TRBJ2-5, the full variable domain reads DSGVTQTPKHLITATGQRVTLRCSPRSGDLSVYWYQQSLDQGLQFLIQYYNGEERAKGNILERFSAQQFPDLHSELNLSSLELGDSALYFCASSVVGVQETQYFGPGTRLLVL.

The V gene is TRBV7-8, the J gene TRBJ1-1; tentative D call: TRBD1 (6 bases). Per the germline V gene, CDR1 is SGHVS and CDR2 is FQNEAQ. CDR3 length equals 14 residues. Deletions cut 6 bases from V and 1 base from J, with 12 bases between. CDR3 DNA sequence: TGTGCCAGCAGTTTTCGGGGACAGAACACTGAAGCTTTCTTT. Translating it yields CASSFRGQNTEAFF.

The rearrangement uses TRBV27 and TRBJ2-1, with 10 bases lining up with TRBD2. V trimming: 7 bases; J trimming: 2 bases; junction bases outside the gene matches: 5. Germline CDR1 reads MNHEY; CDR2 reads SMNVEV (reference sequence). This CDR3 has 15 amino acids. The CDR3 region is CASTPLAGAYNEQFF. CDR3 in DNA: TGTGCCAGCACCCCCCTAGCGGGAGCCTACAATGAGCAGTTCTTC.

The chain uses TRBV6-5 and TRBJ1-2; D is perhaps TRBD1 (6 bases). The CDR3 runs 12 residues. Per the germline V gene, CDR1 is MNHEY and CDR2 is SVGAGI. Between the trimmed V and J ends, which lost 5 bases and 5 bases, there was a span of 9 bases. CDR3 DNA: TGTGCCAGCAGTCGCACAGGGTATGGCTACACCTTC. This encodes CASSRTGYGYTF.

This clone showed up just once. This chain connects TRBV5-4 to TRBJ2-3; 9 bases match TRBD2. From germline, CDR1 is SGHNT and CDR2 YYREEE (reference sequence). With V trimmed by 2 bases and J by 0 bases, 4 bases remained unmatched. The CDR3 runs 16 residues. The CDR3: CASSFGSGGSTDTQYF. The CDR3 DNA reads TGTGCCAGCAGCTTTGGTAGCGGGGGCAGCACAGATACGCAGTATTTT.

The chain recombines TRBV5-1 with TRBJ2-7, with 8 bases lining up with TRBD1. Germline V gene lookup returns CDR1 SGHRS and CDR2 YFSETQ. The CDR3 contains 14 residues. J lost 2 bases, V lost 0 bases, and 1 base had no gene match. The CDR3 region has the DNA TGCGCCAGCAGCTTGGCGACAGGGGCCTACGAGCAGTACTTC. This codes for CASSLATGAYEQYF. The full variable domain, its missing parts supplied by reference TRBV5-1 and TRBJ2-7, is KAGVTQTPRYLIKTRGQQVTLSCSPISGHRSVSWYQQTPGQGLQFLFEYFSETQRNKGNFPGRFSGRQFSNSRSEMNVSTLELGDSALYLCASSLATGAYEQYFGPGTRLTVT.

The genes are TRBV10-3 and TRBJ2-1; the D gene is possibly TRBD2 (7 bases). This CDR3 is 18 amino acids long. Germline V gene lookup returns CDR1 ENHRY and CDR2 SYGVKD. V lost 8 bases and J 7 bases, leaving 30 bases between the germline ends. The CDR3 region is CAIATNPLGGEGRNEQFF. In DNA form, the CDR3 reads TGTGCCATCGCTACAAATCCCCTAGGGGGGGAAGGGAGAAATGAGCAGTTCTTC.

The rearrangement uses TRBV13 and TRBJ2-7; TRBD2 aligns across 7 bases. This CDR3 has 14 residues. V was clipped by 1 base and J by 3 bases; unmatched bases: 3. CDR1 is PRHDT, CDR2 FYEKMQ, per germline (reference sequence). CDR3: CASSLASGDYEQYF. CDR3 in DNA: TGTGCCAGCAGCTTAGCTAGCGGTGACTACGAGCAGTACTTC.

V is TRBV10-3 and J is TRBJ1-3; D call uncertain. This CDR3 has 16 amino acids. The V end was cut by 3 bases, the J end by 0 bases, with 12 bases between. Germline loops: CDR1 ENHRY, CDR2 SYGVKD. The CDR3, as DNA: TGTGCCATCAGTGATCCCCCGGGAGACTCTGGAAACACCATATATTTT. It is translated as CAISDPPGDSGNTIYF.

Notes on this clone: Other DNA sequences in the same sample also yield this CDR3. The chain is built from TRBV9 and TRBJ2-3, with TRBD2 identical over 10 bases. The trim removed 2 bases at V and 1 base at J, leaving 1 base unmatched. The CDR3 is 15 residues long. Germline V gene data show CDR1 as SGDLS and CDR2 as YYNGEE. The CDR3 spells CASSVGTSGTDTQYF. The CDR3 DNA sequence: TGTGCCAGCAGCGTCGGGACTAGCGGCACAGATACGCAGTATTTT.

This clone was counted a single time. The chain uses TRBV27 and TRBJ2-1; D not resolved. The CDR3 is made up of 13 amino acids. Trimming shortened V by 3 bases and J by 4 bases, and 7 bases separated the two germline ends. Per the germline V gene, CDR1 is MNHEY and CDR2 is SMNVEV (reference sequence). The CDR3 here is CASSFKRYNEQFF. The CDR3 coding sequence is TGTGCCAGCAGTTTTAAGAGATACAATGAGCAGTTCTTC.

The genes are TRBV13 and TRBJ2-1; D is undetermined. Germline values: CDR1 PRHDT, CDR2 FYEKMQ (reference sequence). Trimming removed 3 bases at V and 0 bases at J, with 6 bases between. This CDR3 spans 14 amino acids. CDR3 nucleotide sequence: TGTGCCAGCAGCTTTGGTAGCTCCTACAATGAGCAGTTCTTC. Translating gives CASSFGSSYNEQFF.